The entry below describes one T cell receptor (beta chain). Generated by immunoSEQ multiplex PCR, the TCRdb table keeps only in-frame clones and is missing some. The sample records hundreds of thousands of clones, over 75% being singletons. These data are taken from a study of blood T cell repertoires in COVID-19. Overall study context: Spain, Italy and the United States supplied samples that represented acute and convalescent COVID-19.

The clonotype originates from a man aged 25-40 years who had recovered from COVID-19. Material for sequencing was PBMCs or T cells enriched from blood (not recorded which).

CDR3 DNA: TGCAGTGCTAGTCAAATTTCAGGGCTTGAAAAACTGTTTTTT. Residues: CSASQISGLEKLFF. The rearrangement links TRBV20-1 to TRBJ1-4; D possibly corresponds to TRBD1 (5 bases). Germline CDR1 and CDR2: DFQATT and SNEGSKA (reference sequence). The CDR3 totals 14 residues. V shed 3 bases and J shed 7 bases, with 15 bases lying between them.